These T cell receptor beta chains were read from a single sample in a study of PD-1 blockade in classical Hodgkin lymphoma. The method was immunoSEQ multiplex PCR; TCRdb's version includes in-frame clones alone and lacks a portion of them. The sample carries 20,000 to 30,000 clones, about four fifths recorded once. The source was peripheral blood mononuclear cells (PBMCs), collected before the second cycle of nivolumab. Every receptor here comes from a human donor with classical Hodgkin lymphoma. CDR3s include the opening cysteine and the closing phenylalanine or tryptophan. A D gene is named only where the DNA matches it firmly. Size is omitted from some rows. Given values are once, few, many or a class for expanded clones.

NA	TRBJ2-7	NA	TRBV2	CASSFGTLNEQYF	TGTGCCAGCAGTTTCGGGACACTGAACGAGCAGTACTTC
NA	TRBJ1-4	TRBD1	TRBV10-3	CAISPGTGGGKLFF	TGTGCCATCAGTCCCGGGACAGGGGGTGGAAAACTGTTTTTT
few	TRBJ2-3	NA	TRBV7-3	CASSPGPDTQYF	TGTGCCAGCAGCCCCGGCCCAGATACGCAGTATTTT
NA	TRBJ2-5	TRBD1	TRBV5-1	CASSEQGSTHQETQYF	TGCGCCAGCAGCGAACAGGGGTCCACTCACCAAGAGACCCAGTACTTC
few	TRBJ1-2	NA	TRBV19	CASSFLEGYGYTF	TGTGCCAGTAGCTTCCTTGAGGGTTATGGCTACACCTTC
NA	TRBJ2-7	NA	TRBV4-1	CASSQDLGDVYEQYF	TGCGCCAGCAGCCAAGACCTGGGAGACGTCTACGAGCAGTACTTC
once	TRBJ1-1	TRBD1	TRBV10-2	CASRVTQGAGEAFF	TGCGCCAGCAGAGTTACTCAGGGGGCAGGAGAAGCTTTCTTT
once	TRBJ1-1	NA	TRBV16	CASSQYLGTNTEAFF	TGTGCCAGCAGCCAATATTTGGGAACGAACACTGAAGCTTTCTTT
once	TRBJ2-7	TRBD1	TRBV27	CASSSQGAQNEQYF	TGTGCCAGCAGTTCACAGGGGGCGCAGAACGAGCAGTACTTC
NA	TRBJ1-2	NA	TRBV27	CASSLTGMGNYGYTF	TGTGCCAGCAGTCTCACAGGGATGGGGAACTATGGCTACACCTTC
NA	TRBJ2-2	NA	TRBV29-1	CSVGGRTGRAGELFF	TGCAGCGTTGGGGGGCGGACAGGGAGGGCCGGGGAGCTGTTTTTT
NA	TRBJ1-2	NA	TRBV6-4	CASSDSAGYGYTF	TGTGCCAGCAGTGATTCCGCAGGCTATGGCTACACCTTC
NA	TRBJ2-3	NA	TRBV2	CASRGSTDTQYF	TGTGCCAGCAGAGGGAGCACAGATACGCAGTATTTT
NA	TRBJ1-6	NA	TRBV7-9	CASSLVKTGSPLHF	TGTGCCAGCAGCTTGGTGAAAACGGGATCACCCCTCCACTTT
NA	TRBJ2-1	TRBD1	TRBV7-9	CASSLRGTGSNEQFF	TGTGCCAGCAGCCTGAGGGGGACAGGGTCAAATGAGCAGTTCTTC
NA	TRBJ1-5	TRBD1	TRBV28	CASSLLTGFSNQPQHF	TGTGCCAGCAGTTTATTGACAGGGTTTAGCAATCAGCCCCAGCATTTT
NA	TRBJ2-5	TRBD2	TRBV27	CASRPSGVGETQYF	TGTGCCAGCAGACCAAGCGGGGTCGGAGAGACCCAGTACTTC
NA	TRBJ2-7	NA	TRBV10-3	CAISERGHTYEQYF	TGTGCCATCAGTGAACGGGGTCACACCTACGAGCAGTACTTC
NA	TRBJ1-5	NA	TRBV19	CASSRDSEGFNQPQHF	TGTGCCAGTAGTAGAGACAGTGAGGGCTTTAATCAGCCCCAGCATTTT
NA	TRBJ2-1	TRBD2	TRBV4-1	CASSQDRIAGEQFF	TGCGCCAGCAGCCAAGACAGAATAGCGGGTGAGCAGTTCTTC
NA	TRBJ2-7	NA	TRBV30	CAWSVLDGSYEQYF	TGTGCCTGGAGTGTCCTTGACGGATCCTACGAGCAGTACTTC
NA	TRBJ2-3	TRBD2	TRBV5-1	CASSLLPGLAGDTDTQYF	TGCGCCAGCAGCCTTTTACCGGGACTAGCGGGAGATACAGATACGCAGTATTTT
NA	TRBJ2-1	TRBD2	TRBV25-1	CASTAGGVNEQFF	TGTGCCAGCACGGCGGGAGGGGTAAATGAGCAGTTCTTC
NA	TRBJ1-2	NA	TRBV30	CAWGRGDGYTF	TGTGCCTGGGGTAGGGGGGATGGCTACACCTTC
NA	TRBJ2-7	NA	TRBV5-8	CASSWPFSYEQYF	TGTGCCAGCAGCTGGCCGTTCTCCTACGAGCAGTACTTC
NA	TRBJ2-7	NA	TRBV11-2	CASSLVGSAYEQYF	TGTGCCAGCAGCTTAGTGGGATCTGCCTACGAGCAGTACTTC
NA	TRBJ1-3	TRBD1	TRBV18	CASSPSEGASFSGNTIYF	TGTGCCAGCTCACCGAGCGAGGGGGCTTCTTTCTCTGGAAACACCATATATTTT
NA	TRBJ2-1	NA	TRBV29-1	CSVEEVAYDNEQFF	TGCAGCGTTGAAGAGGTAGCCTACGACAATGAGCAGTTCTTC
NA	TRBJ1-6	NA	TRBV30	CAWSVSGGSYNSPLHF	TGTGCCTGGAGTGTTTCGGGGGGCTCCTATAATTCACCCCTCCACTTT
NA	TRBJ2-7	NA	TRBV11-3	CASSLDSGDRDNYEQYF	TGTGCCAGCAGCTTAGATAGCGGGGACAGGGATAACTACGAGCAGTACTTC
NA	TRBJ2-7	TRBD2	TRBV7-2	CASSSSGRPWEEQYF	TGTGCCAGCAGCTCTTCCGGGAGGCCCTGGGAGGAGCAGTACTTC
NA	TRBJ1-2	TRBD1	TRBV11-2	CASSTRTGRYGYTF	TGTGCCAGCAGCACGAGGACAGGGCGGTATGGCTACACCTTC
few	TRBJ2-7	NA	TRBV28	CASQSLGSSYEQYF	TGTGCCAGCCAAAGCCTGGGAAGTAGCTACGAGCAGTACTTC
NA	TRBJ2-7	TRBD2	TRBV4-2	CASSQSSGNYEQYF	TGTGCCAGCAGCCAATCTAGCGGCAACTACGAGCAGTACTTC
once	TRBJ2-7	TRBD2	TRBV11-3	CASSSLAGLTYEQYF	TGTGCCAGCAGCTCACTAGCGGGTTTAACCTACGAGCAGTACTTC
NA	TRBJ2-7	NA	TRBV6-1	CASSLTRNEQYF	TGTGCCAGCAGCCTCACAAGAAACGAGCAGTACTTC
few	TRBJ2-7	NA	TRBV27	CASRRLVSGEQYF	TGTGCCAGCAGACGACTAGTATCGGGTGAGCAGTACTTC
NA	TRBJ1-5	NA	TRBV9	CASSPTLSSQPQHF	TGTGCCAGCAGCCCCACGCTATCAAGTCAGCCCCAGCATTTT
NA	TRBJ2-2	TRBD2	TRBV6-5	CASSYLSSGRPGELFF	TGTGCCAGCAGTTACTTGTCTAGCGGGAGACCCGGGGAGCTGTTTTTT
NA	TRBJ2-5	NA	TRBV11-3	CASTRDGYQETQYF	TGTGCCAGCACCCGGGACGGATACCAAGAGACCCAGTACTTC